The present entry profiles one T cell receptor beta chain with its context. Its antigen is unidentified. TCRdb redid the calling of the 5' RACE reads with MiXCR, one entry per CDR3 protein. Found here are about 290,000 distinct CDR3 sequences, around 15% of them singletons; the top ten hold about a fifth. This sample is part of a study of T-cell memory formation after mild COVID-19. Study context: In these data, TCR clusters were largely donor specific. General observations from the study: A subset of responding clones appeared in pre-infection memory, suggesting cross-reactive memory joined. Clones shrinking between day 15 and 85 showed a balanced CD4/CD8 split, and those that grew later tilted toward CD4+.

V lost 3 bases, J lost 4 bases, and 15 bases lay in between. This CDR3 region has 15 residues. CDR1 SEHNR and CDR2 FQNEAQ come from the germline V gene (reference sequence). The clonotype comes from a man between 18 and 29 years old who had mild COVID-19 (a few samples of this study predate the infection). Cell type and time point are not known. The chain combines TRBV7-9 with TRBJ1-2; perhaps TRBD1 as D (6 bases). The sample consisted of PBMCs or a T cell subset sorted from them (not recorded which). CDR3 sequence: CASSLEGGAIYGYTF. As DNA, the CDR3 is TGTGCCAGCAGCTTGGAGGGGGGCGCAATCTATGGCTACACCTTC.